The 16 T cell receptor beta chains in this list originate from one sample, sequenced in a study of blood T cell repertoires in COVID-19. Sequencing was performed with immunoSEQ multiplex PCR; in TCRdb, only in-frame clones are kept and a portion is missing. The sample shows some 300,000 clones, roughly nine tenths of them seen only once. The sample taken for sequencing was PBMCs or T cells enriched from blood (not recorded which). These receptor sequences come from a woman between 25 and 40 years old who had recovered from COVID-19.

This chain joins TRBV6-4 and TRBJ2-1; 10 positions match TRBD2. Germline loops: CDR1 MRHNA, CDR2 SNTAGT. The length of the CDR3 is 15 residues. V shed 4 bases and J 2 bases; nucleotides not matched to a gene: 2. This CDR3 reads CASSAAGGAYNEQFF. The CDR3 bases are TGTGCCAGCAGTGCAGCGGGGGGGGCCTACAATGAGCAGTTCTTC.

The chain is built from TRBV28 and TRBJ2-3; no reliable D call. From germline, CDR1 is MDHEN and CDR2 SYDVKM. The CDR3 covers 13 residues. V dropped 3 bases and J dropped 8 bases, with 12 bases sitting between them. CDR3 nucleotides: TGTGCCAGCAGTTTGTTCCTAGGAGCTACGCAGTATTTT. It specifies CASSLFLGATQYF.

The CDR3 spells CASSLDPSRPETQYF. Here the CDR3 DNA reads TGTGCCAGCAGCTTAGATCCTAGTCGTCCCGAGACCCAGTACTTC. The genes are TRBV7-9 and TRBJ2-5; D unresolved. Deletions cut 1 base from V and 5 bases from J, with 14 bases between. CDR3 size: 15 residues. Germline-derived CDR1 and CDR2 are SEHNR and FQNEAQ (reference sequence). The whole variable domain, filled in from reference TRBV7-9 and TRBJ2-5, reads DTGVSQNPRHKITKRGQNVTFRCDPISEHNRLYWYRQTLGQGPEFLTYFQNEAQLEKSRLLSDRFSAERPKGSFSTLEIQRTEQGDSAMYLCASSLDPSRPETQYFGPGTRLLVL.

This chain links TRBV24-1 with TRBJ2-5; the D is unclear. The germline V gene has CDR1 KGHDR and CDR2 SFDVKD. The CDR3 totals 12 residues. V was pared by 4 bases and J by 5 bases, with 7 bases between. In nucleotides, the CDR3 is TGTGCCACCAGTGACCATCGGGAGACCCAGTACTTC. Protein product: CATSDHRETQYF.

This clone appeared once. The chain carries TRBV5-1 and TRBJ1-2, with 11 bases lining up with TRBD1. The trim removed 4 bases at V and 4 bases at J, leaving 12 bases unmatched. CDR1 and CDR2 (germline): SGHRS, YFSETQ. The CDR3 has 17 amino acids. CDR3 in amino acids: CASSQGQGVGTSYGYTF. The DNA for the CDR3 is TGCGCCAGCAGCCAGGGACAGGGGGTCGGGACTAGCTATGGCTACACCTTC. Looking up the rest from reference TRBV5-1 and TRBJ1-2 gives the full variable domain: KAGVTQTPRYLIKTRGQQVTLSCSPISGHRSVSWYQQTPGQGLQFLFEYFSETQRNKGNFPGRFSGRQFSNSRSEMNVSTLELGDSALYLCASSQGQGVGTSYGYTFGSGTRLTVV.

The chain combines TRBV5-1 with TRBJ2-7, with D possibly matching TRBD1 (5 bases). Germline V gene sequence: CDR1 SGHRS, CDR2 YFSETQ. This CDR3 contains 15 residues. V was shortened by 5 bases and J by 2 bases, with 17 bases between the two germline ends. CDR3 residues: CASSAQGSATYEQYF. The CDR3 nucleotides read TGCGCCAGCAGTGCGCAGGGTTCGGCTACCTACGAGCAGTACTTC.

J is TRBJ1-1 and V is TRBV9; unclear D gene. The CDR3 extends over 13 amino acids. The V end was cut by 0 bases, the J end by 1 base, with 4 bases between. Germline V gene lookup returns CDR1 SGDLS and CDR2 YYNGEE. The CDR3 region is CASSVASNTEAFF. CDR3 in DNA: TGTGCCAGCAGCGTAGCGTCGAACACTGAAGCTTTCTTT.

The J gene is TRBJ1-5, the V gene TRBV2; TRBD1 is a possible D gene (5 bases). This CDR3 has 13 residues. The germline V and J ends were trimmed by 3 bases and 4 bases, with 7 bases remaining between them. CDR1 and CDR2 from the germline V gene are SNHLY and FYNNEI. For the CDR3, the DNA is TGTGCCAGCAGTGACTCAGGGAATCAGCCCCAGCATTTT. This gives the protein CASSDSGNQPQHF.

V usage is TRBV2 and J usage is TRBJ1-3; D ambiguous. The CDR3 has 17 residues. The V gene's germline CDR1 is SNHLY and CDR2 FYNNEI. V shed 3 bases and J shed 0 bases, with 15 bases lying between them. The CDR3 spells CASSDTRITLSGNTIYF. The CDR3 nucleotides read TGTGCCAGCAGTGATACGCGAATTACCCTCTCTGGAAACACCATATATTTT.

The chain is built from TRBV10-3 and TRBJ2-1; D remains unclear. The CDR3 spans 13 residues. Germline assignment: CDR1 ENHRY and CDR2 SYGVKD. The germline V and J ends were trimmed by 3 bases and 5 bases, with 8 bases remaining between them. CDR3 sequence: CAISDPGNNEQFF. As DNA, the CDR3 is TGTGCCATCAGTGATCCAGGAAACAATGAGCAGTTCTTC.

The V call is TRBV4-3, the J call TRBJ1-5; D unresolved. Germline V gene sequence: CDR1 LGHNA, CDR2 YSLEER. The CDR3 is 16 amino acids. V lost 1 base, J lost 1 base, and 11 bases lay in between. CDR3 residues: CASSQGSGKSNQPQHF. The CDR3 nucleotides are TGCGCCAGCAGCCAAGGATCGGGGAAGAGCAATCAGCCCCAGCATTTT.

The gene calls are TRBV5-1 and TRBJ2-3, with 9 nucleotides matching TRBD1. CDR1 and CDR2 from the germline V gene are SGHRS and YFSETQ. J was trimmed by 4 bases and V by 4 bases; bases with no gene match: 7. CDR3 length: 15 residues. In DNA, the CDR3 is TGCGCCAGCAGCCCCTGGGACAGGGCTTCAGATACGCAGTATTTT. Its translation is CASSPWDRASDTQYF.

This sequence joins TRBV2 and TRBJ1-1, with 7 bases that match TRBD1. CDR3 length equals 12 residues. The germline gives CDR1 SNHLY, CDR2 FYNNEI. The J segment lost 6 bases and the V segment lost 6 bases, leaving 4 bases of the junction unmatched. This CDR3 reads CASRSGTAEAFF. As DNA, the CDR3 is TGTGCCAGCAGAAGTGGGACAGCTGAAGCTTTCTTT.

The chain joins TRBV6-2 or TRBV6-3 to TRBJ1-5; no clear D. The CDR3 spans 13 residues. V was cut by 2 bases and J by 13 bases, with 15 bases left in between. Germline loops: CDR1 MNHEY, CDR2 SVGEGT. CDR3 bases: TGTGCCAGCAGTTACGGGCTGGCCGTCCGACAGCATTTT. Translating gives CASSYGLAVRQHF.

The chain carries TRBV15 and TRBJ1-4, with D possibly matching TRBD1 (6 bases). The CDR3 spans 16 residues. The germline CDR1 and CDR2 sequences are LNHNV and YYDKDF (reference sequence). Between the trimmed V and J ends, which lost 6 bases and 8 bases, there was a span of 22 bases. CDR3 amino acids: CATRTIGGSRKEKLFF. The CDR3 coding sequence is TGTGCCACCAGGACCATTGGGGGCAGTCGGAAGGAAAAACTGTTTTTT.

The V gene is TRBV2, the J gene TRBJ1-1, with D perhaps matching TRBD1 (6 bases). V was trimmed by 7 bases and J by 2 bases, leaving 14 bases between them. CDR1 is SNHLY, CDR2 FYNNEI, per germline. The CDR3 runs to 14 residues. The CDR3 reads CASTPTGRNTEAFF. The CDR3 DNA follows: TGTGCCAGCACTCCGACAGGAAGAAACACTGAAGCTTTCTTT.